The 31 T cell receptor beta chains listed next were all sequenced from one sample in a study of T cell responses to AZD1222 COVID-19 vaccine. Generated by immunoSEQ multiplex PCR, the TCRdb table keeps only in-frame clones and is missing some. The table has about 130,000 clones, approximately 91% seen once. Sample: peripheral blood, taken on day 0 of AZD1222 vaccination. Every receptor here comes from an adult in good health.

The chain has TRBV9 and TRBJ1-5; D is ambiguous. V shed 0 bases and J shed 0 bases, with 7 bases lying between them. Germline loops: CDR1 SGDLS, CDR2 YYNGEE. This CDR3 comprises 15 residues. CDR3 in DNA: TGTGCCAGCAGCGTAGGCTTAGGTAGCAATCAGCCCCAGCATTTT. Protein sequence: CASSVGLGSNQPQHF. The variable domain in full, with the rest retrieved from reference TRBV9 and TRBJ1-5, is DSGVTQTPKHLITATGQRVTLRCSPRSGDLSVYWYQQSLDQGLQFLIQYYNGEERAKGNILERFSAQQFPDLHSELNLSSLELGDSALYFCASSVGLGSNQPQHFGDGTRLSIL.

In DNA, the CDR3 is TGTGCCAGCAGTTTAGGGGACAGCTCCTACGAGCAGTACTTC. Translating gives CASSLGDSSYEQYF. This chain joins TRBV27 and TRBJ2-7; 7 positions match TRBD1. This CDR3 is built from 14 residues. V lost 2 bases, J lost 0 bases, and 1 base stayed unmatched. Germline V gene lookup returns CDR1 MNHEY and CDR2 SMNVEV (reference sequence).

CDR3 in amino acids: CASSLIPGGSTEAFF. Written as DNA, the CDR3 is TGTGCCAGCAGTTTAATCCCGGGTGGGAGCACTGAAGCTTTCTTT. The chain uses TRBV27 and TRBJ1-1; D is unresolved. Trimming took 2 bases from V and 4 from J, leaving 14 bases between them. The CDR3 length is 15 residues. The germline CDR1 and CDR2 sequences are MNHEY and SMNVEV (reference sequence).

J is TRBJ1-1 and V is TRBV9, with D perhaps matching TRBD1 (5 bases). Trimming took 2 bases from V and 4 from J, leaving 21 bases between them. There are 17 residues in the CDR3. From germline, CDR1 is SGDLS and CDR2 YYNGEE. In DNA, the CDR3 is TGTGCCAGCAGCGTTGGGGGATTGGGGCAAATCGGCACTGAAGCTTTCTTT. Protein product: CASSVGGLGQIGTEAFF.

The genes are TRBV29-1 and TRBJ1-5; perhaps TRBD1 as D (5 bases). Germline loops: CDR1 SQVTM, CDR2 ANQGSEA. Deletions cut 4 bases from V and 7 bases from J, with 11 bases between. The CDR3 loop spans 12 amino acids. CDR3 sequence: CSVGARGQPQHF. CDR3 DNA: TGCAGCGTTGGGGCTCGGGGGCAGCCCCAGCATTTT.

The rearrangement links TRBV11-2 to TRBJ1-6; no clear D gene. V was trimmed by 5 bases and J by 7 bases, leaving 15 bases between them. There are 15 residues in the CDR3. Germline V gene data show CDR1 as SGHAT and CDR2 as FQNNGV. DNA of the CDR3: TGTGCCAGCAGCATTATGAGAGGACCAAATTCACCCCTCCACTTT. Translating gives CASSIMRGPNSPLHF.

CDR3 region: CASSRQEGNYGYTF. Written as DNA, the CDR3 is TGTGCCAGCAGCAGACAGGAGGGGAACTATGGCTACACCTTC. The chain uses TRBV6-4 and TRBJ1-2; D might be TRBD1 (6 bases). V lost 6 bases and J lost 2, with 13 bases in between. The germline V gene has CDR1 MRHNA and CDR2 SNTAGT. There are 14 residues in the CDR3.

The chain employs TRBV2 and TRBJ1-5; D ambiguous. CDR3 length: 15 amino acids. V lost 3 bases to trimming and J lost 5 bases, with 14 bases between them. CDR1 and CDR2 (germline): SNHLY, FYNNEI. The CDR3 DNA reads TGTGCCAGCAGTGATGAAGCGCCGTCCTATCAGCCCCAGCATTTT. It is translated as CASSDEAPSYQPQHF.

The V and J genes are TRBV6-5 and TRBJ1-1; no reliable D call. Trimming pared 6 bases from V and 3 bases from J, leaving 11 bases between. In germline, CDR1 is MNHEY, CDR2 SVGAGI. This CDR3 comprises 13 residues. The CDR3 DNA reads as TGTGCCAGCAGCGGTCTAGGGTACACTGAAGCTTTCTTT. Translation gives CASSGLGYTEAFF.

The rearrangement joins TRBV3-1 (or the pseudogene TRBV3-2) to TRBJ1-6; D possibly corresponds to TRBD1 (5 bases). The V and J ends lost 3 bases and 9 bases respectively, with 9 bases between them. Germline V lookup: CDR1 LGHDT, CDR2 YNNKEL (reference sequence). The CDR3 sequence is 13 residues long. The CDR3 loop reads CASSQQGISPLHF. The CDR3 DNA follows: TGTGCCAGCAGCCAGCAGGGTATTTCACCCCTCCACTTT.

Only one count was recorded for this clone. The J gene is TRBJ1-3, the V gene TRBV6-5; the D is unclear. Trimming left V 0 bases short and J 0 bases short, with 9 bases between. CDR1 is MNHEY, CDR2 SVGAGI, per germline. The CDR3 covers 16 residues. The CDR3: CASSYSRPGSGNTIYF. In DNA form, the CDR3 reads TGTGCCAGCAGTTACTCGAGGCCCGGCTCTGGAAACACCATATATTTT.

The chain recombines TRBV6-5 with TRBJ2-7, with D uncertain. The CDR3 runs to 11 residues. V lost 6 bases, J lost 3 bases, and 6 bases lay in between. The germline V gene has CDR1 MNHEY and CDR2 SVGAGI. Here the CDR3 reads CASRTDYEQYF. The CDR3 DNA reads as TGTGCCAGCAGGACGGACTACGAGCAGTACTTC.

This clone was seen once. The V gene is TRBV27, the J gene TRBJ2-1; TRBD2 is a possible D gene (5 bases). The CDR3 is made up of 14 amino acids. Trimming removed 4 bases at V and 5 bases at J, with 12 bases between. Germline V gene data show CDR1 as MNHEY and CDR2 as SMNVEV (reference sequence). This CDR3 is CASSYGSSHNEQFF. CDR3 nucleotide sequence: TGTGCCAGCAGTTATGGGAGTTCACACAATGAGCAGTTCTTC.

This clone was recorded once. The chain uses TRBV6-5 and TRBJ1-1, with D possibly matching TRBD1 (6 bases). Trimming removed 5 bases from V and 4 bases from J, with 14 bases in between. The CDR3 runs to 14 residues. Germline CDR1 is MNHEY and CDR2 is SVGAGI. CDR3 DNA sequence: TGTGCCAGCAGTCCACAGGGATCTGCCACTGAAGCTTTCTTT. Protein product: CASSPQGSATEAFF.

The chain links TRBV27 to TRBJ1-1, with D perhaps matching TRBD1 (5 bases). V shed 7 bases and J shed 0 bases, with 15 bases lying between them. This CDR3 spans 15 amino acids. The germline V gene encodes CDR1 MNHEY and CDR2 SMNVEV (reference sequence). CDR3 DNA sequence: TGTGCCAGCACTTCAGCGGGGGGAATGAACACTGAAGCTTTCTTT. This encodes CASTSAGGMNTEAFF.

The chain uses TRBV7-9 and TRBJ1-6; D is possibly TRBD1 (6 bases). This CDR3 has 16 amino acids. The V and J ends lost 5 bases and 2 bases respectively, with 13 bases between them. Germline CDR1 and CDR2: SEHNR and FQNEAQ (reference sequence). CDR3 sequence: CASSREGGAYNSPLHF. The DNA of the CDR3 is TGTGCCAGCAGCCGCGAGGGGGGAGCCTATAATTCACCCCTCCACTTT.

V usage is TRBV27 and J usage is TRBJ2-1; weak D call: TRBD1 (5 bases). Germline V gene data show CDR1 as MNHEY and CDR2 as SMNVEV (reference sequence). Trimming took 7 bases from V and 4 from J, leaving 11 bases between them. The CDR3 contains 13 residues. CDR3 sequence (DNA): TGTGCCAGCAAGGTCGACAGTTACAATGAGCAGTTCTTC. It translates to CASKVDSYNEQFF.

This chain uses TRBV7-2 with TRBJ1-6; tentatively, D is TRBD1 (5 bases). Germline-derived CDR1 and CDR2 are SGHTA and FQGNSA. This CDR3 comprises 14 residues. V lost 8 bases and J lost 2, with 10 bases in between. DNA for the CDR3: TGTGCCAGCTGTCCGGGGCCCTATAATTCACCCCTCCACTTT. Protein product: CASCPGPYNSPLHF.

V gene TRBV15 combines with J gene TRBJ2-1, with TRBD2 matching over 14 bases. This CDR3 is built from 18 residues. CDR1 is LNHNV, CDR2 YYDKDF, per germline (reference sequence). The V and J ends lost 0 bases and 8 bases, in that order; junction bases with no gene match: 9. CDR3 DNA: TGTGCCACCAGCAGAGATCGGGGACTAGCGGGGGCCGGGGATGAGCAGTTCTTC. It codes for CATSRDRGLAGAGDEQFF.

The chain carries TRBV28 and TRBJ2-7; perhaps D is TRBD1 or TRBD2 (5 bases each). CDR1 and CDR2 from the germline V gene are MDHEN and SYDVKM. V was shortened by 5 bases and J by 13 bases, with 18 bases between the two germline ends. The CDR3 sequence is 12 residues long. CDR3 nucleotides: TGTGCCAGCAGTCAGTCCCCGGCAGGGACCTACTTC. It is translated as CASSQSPAGTYF.

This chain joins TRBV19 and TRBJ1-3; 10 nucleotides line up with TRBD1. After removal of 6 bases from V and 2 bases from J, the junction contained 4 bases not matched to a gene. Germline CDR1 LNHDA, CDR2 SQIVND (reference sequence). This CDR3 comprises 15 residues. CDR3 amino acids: CASRMTGGAGNTIYF. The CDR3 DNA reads TGTGCCAGTAGGATGACAGGGGGCGCTGGAAACACCATATATTTT.

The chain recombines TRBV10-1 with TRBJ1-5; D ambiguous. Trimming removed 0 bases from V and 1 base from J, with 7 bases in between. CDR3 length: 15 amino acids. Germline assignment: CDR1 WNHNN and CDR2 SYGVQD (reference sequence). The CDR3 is CASSESPGSNQPQHF. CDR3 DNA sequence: TGCGCCAGCAGTGAGTCGCCGGGGAGCAATCAGCCCCAGCATTTT.

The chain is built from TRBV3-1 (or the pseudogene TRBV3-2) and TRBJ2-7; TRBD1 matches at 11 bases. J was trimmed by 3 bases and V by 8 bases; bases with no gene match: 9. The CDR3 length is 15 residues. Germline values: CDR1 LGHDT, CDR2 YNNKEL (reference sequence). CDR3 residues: CASAPRGTGGYEQYF. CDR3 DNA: TGTGCCAGCGCCCCCCGGGGGACAGGGGGCTACGAGCAGTACTTC.

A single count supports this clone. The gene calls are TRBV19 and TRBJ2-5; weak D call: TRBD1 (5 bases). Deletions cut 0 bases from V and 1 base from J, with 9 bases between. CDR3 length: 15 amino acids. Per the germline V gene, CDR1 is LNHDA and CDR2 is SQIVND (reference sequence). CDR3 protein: CASSIDHRSQETQYF. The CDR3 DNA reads TGTGCCAGTAGTATAGATCACAGGTCCCAAGAGACCCAGTACTTC.

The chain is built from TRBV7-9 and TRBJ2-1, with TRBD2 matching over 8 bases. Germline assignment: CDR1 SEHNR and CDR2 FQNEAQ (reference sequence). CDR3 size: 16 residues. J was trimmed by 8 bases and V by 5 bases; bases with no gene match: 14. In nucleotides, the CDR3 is TGTGCCAGCAGCCCCCGGGGGGGCGGGAATAAGTATGAGCAGTTCTTC. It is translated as CASSPRGGGNKYEQFF. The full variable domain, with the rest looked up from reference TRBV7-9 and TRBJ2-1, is DTGVSQNPRHKITKRGQNVTFRCDPISEHNRLYWYRQTLGQGPEFLTYFQNEAQLEKSRLLSDRFSAERPKGSFSTLEIQRTEQGDSAMYLCASSPRGGGNKYEQFFGPGTRLTVL.

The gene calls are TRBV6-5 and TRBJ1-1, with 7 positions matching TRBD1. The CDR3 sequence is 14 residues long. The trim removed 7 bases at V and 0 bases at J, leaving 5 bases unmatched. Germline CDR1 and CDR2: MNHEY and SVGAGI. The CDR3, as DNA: TGTGCCAGCACTCGGGACAGATTGAACACTGAAGCTTTCTTT. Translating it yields CASTRDRLNTEAFF.

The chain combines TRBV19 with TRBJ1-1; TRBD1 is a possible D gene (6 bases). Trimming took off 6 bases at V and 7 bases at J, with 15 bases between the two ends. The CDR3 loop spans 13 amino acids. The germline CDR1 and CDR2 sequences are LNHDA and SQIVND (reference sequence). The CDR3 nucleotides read TGTGCCAGTAGCCACAGGGAGTGGAATGAAGCTTTCTTT. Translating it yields CASSHREWNEAFF.

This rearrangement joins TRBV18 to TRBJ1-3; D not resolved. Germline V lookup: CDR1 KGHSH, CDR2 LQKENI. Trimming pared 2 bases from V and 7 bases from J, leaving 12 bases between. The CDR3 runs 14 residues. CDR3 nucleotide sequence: TGTGCCAGCTCACCATCTCTGCTAGGGAACACCATATATTTT. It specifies CASSPSLLGNTIYF. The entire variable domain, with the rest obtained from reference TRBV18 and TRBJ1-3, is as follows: NAGVMQNPRHLVRRRGQEARLRCSPMKGHSHVYWYRQLPEEGLKFMVYLQKENIIDESGMPKERFSAEFPKEGPSILRIQQVVRGDSAAYFCASSPSLLGNTIYFGEGSWLTVV.

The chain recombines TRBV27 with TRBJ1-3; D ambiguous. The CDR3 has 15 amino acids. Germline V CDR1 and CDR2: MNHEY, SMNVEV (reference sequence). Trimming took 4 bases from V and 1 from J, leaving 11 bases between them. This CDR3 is CASSSPGDSGNTIYF. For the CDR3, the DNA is TGTGCCAGCAGTTCCCCTGGGGATTCTGGAAACACCATATATTTT.

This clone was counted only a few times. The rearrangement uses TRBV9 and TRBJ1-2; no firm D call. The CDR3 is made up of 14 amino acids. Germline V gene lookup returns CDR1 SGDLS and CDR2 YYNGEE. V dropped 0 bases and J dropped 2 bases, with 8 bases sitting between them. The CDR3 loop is CASSVGPQNYGYTF. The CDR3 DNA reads TGTGCCAGCAGCGTAGGTCCTCAGAACTATGGCTACACCTTC.

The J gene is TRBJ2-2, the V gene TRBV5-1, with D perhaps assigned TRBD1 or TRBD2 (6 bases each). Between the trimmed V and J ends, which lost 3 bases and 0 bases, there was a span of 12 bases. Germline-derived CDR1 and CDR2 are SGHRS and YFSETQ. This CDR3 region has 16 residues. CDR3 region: CASSSQGGTNTGELFF. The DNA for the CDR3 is TGCGCCAGCAGCTCCCAAGGGGGGACGAACACCGGGGAGCTGTTTTTT.